This T cell receptor beta chain was recovered during a study of cytomegalovirus exposure and HLA in healthy donors. This clone showed up just once. The target antigen is unknown. A junction end diverges from the germline sequence, so it may reflect a read error. Findings and limits, study-wide: A further, later analysis showed that HLA-associated TCR beta chains (compared with equally common others) were more clonally expanded. Specific recognition of CMV antigens was confirmed in vitro for a few chains (all CMV-associated).

Germline lookup yields CDR1 SGHKS and CDR2 YYEKEE (reference sequence). The CDR3 spans 13 residues. PCR amplification relied on 60 Vbeta primers (plus 13 Jbeta primers). Clones were sequenced by immunoSEQ multiplex PCR, and TCRdb holds only the in-frame ones, with some missing. The table has 200,000 to 250,000 clones, over 70% seen once; the top ten hold roughly 2.5%. This TCR was sampled from a woman aged 55-70 years in good health and CMV-seropositive. The gene calls are TRBV5-5 and TRBJ2-5; the D gene is possibly TRBD2 (5 bases). Material: PBMCs. The CDR3 nucleotides read TGTGCCGGCAGCCCTAGCCCTTTGGAGACCCAGTACTTC. This translates into CAGSPSPLETQYF.